This T cell receptor (beta chain) came from a study of identical twins. General study results and limits: Insertion counts were lower in abundant cord blood beta clonotypes, a trend that memory repertoires did not show. When twins shared out-of-frame alpha sequences, those sequences had excess low generation probability. Excess twin sharing in beta out-of-frame sequences was weaker.

Template switching added a universal primer site; cDNA carried unique molecular identifiers. TCRdb independently ran MiXCR on the 5' RACE reads; one entry per CDR3 protein. The data contain approximately 220,000 distinct CDR3 sequences, under 10% of them singletons. CDR1 is DFQATT and CDR2 is SNEGSKA in the germline V gene (reference sequence). The CDR3 sequence is 16 residues long. Deletions cut 0 bases from V and 4 bases from J, with 16 bases between. This clonotype was seen repeatedly, ten times or more. Its antigen is undetermined. These same records also appear under a second study, on yellow fever vaccine responses in identical twins.

The specimen was memory (CD45RO+) T cells sorted from blood. The J gene is TRBJ1-5, the V gene TRBV20-1; D may be TRBD1 (5 bases). The TCR sequence derives from a woman aged 18-30 years in good health. CDR3 in amino acids: CSARDLGGSGNQPQHF. The CDR3 DNA follows: TGCAGTGCTAGAGATCTCGGGGGAAGTGGTAATCAGCCCCAGCATTTT.